The 10 T cell receptor beta chains below all came from one sample that was sequenced in a study of CD8 T cells in Susac syndrome. After extraction with the RNeasy kit, roughly 0.45 to 1 ug of the RNA was reverse transcribed using random hexamers. MiXCR, run by TCRdb on the immunoSEQ multiplex PCR reads, gives a single entry per CDR3 protein. The sample lists hundreds of thousands of distinct CDR3 sequences; 75% to 85% were seen once. Sequencing was carried out using CD8+ T cells from PBMCs. Receptors originate from a human donor with multiple sclerosis.

CDR3: CASSLSGLAEGNEQFF. The CDR3 DNA follows: TGTGCCAGCAGCTTATCGGGACTAGCGGAGGGGAATGAGCAGTTCTTC. The chain combines TRBV7-9 with TRBJ2-1, with 11 bases fitting TRBD2. Looked up from germline, CDR1 is SEHNR and CDR2 is FQNEAQ (reference sequence). The CDR3 is 16 residues long. V shed 2 bases and J 7 bases; nucleotides not matched to a gene: 7.

This clonotype was seen once. The chain combines TRBV28 with TRBJ2-7, with 8 bases aligning to TRBD2. The CDR3 has 15 residues. V dropped 3 bases and J dropped 5; count of bases not matched to a gene: 9. Germline assignment: CDR1 MDHEN and CDR2 SYDVKM. The CDR3 region is CASSLIAGLPHEQYF. The CDR3 nucleotides read TGTGCCAGCAGTTTGATAGCGGGGTTGCCCCACGAGCAGTACTTC.

V is TRBV5-1 and J is TRBJ2-1, with a tentative D call TRBD1 (6 bases). Trimming pared 5 bases from V and 4 bases from J, leaving 16 bases between. Germline-derived CDR1 and CDR2 are SGHRS and YFSETQ. The CDR3 runs 15 residues. The CDR3 nucleotides read TGCGCCAGCAGTCCGGGACAATCATTATACAATGAGCAGTTCTTC. It specifies CASSPGQSLYNEQFF.

The chain combines TRBV20-1 with TRBJ2-5, with 8 bases lining up with TRBD2. The CDR3 spans 14 residues. Per germline, CDR1 DFQATT and CDR2 SNEGSKA (reference sequence). Losses at the gene ends were 5 bases for V and 5 bases for J; bases not matched to a gene: 10. CDR3 residues: CSAWSSGSEETQYF. The DNA for the CDR3 is TGCAGTGCTTGGTCCAGCGGGAGTGAGGAGACCCAGTACTTC.

The rearrangement links TRBV10-3 to TRBJ1-1; D is perhaps TRBD1 (5 bases). Germline V gene lookup returns CDR1 ENHRY and CDR2 SYGVKD. Trimming cost V 4 bases and J 3 bases, with 15 bases left between them. The CDR3 length is 15 residues. Here the CDR3 DNA reads TGTGCCATCAGTGGAAGTCTTCAGGGCTACACTGAAGCTTTCTTT. Its protein is CAISGSLQGYTEAFF.

The J gene is TRBJ2-3, the V gene TRBV13; 8 nucleotides line up with TRBD2. This CDR3 has 15 amino acids. Germline assignment: CDR1 PRHDT and CDR2 FYEKMQ (reference sequence). V lost 5 bases and J lost 4; bases outside the gene matches: 8. Written as DNA, the CDR3 is TGTGCCAGCAGCGAGACACGCGGGGGGCCAGATACGCAGTATTTT. As protein: CASSETRGGPDTQYF.

This clonotype has just one count. The chain is built from TRBV7-6 and TRBJ1-1; 8 bases map to TRBD1. The CDR3 spans 14 residues. Germline assignment: CDR1 SGHVS and CDR2 FNYEAQ. V was pared by 5 bases and J by 2 bases, with 4 bases of the junction left unmatched. The DNA for the CDR3 is TGTGCCAGCAGCCAAACAGGGGGAAACACTGAAGCTTTCTTT. Translation: CASSQTGGNTEAFF. The full variable domain, in which reference TRBV7-6 and TRBJ1-1 provide the parts outside the CDR3, is GAGVSQSPRYKVTKRGQDVALRCDPISGHVSLYWYRQALGQGPEFLTYFNYEAQQDKSGLPNDRFSAERPEGSISTLTIQRTEQRDSAMYRCASSQTGGNTEAFFGQGTRLTVV.

The rearrangement links TRBV29-1 to TRBJ2-4, with no clear D. The CDR3 is 13 residues long. Per germline, CDR1 SQVTM and CDR2 ANQGSEA. The V gene lost 4 bases and the J gene lost 5 bases, with 12 bases spanning the gap. CDR3 nucleotide sequence: TGCAGCGTTGTTTTAGTGCTCCAAAACATTCAGTACTTC. It translates to CSVVLVLQNIQYF.

The chain's CDR3 is CATRTGVTEKLFF. The CDR3 region has the DNA TGTGCCACCCGGACAGGGGTAACTGAAAAACTGTTTTTT. V and J are TRBV27 and TRBJ1-4, with 9 bases identical to TRBD1. Germline lookup yields CDR1 MNHEY and CDR2 SMNVEV (reference sequence). The CDR3 consists of 13 residues. V lost 10 bases, J lost 7 bases, and 7 bases stayed unmatched.

This chain uses TRBV19 with TRBJ2-1, with 11 bases identical to TRBD2. V shed 5 bases and J 5 bases; nucleotides not matched to a gene: 8. The germline V gene encodes CDR1 LNHDA and CDR2 SQIVND (reference sequence). The CDR3 consists of 16 residues. CDR3 in amino acids: CASSAETSGINNEQFF. The DNA for the CDR3 is TGTGCCAGTAGTGCCGAGACTAGCGGGATAAACAATGAGCAGTTCTTC.